The rows below give T cell receptor beta chains drawn from one sample of a study of cytomegalovirus exposure and HLA in healthy donors. Using immunoSEQ multiplex PCR, the repertoire was profiled, and TCRdb retains in-frame clones only, with some absent. The sample carries around 150,000 clones, around 90% recorded once. The sequencing sample was made of PBMCs. The receptors originated from a woman in her 40s in good health and CMV-seronegative. The CDR3 runs from the conserved cysteine through the conserved F or W. A D gene is named only where the DNA matches it firmly. A clone size is listed for some rows: how often the clone was seen (once, few, many), or a class if it is expanded.

v_gene	j_gene	d_gene	abundance	CDR3aa	CDR3nt
TRBV28	TRBJ2-3	TRBD2	NA	CASNGGSAGKDTQYF	TGTGCCAGCAACGGCGGGAGCGCCGGCAAAGATACGCAGTATTTT
TRBV18	TRBJ2-5	NA	once	CASSPFPVETQYF	TGTGCCAGCTCACCCTTCCCGGTGGAGACCCAGTACTTC
TRBV5-4	TRBJ2-1	TRBD2	NA	CASSGTGTSGSYEQFF	TGTGCCAGCAGCGGAACCGGGACTAGCGGGAGCTATGAGCAGTTCTTC
TRBV5-1	TRBJ2-5	NA	NA	CASSPGSRRAETQYF	TGCGCCAGCAGCCCTGGGAGCCGTCGGGCAGAGACCCAGTACTTC
TRBV6-6	TRBJ2-7	TRBD1	NA	CASNAGGFYEQYF	TGTGCCAGCAACGCAGGGGGTTTCTACGAGCAGTACTTC
TRBV27	TRBJ2-7	NA	NA	CASSFGQAYEQYF	TGTGCCAGCAGTTTTGGCCAAGCCTACGAGCAGTACTTC
TRBV2	TRBJ2-7	NA	NA	CASSERVASTSYEQYF	TGTGCCAGCAGTGAACGGGTAGCGTCTACCTCCTACGAGCAGTACTTC
TRBV18	TRBJ2-2	NA	NA	CASSPQDNTGELFF	TGTGCCAGCTCACCCCAGGATAACACCGGGGAGCTGTTTTTT
TRBV4-3	TRBJ2-3	NA	NA	CASSRDFTSTDTQYF	TGCGCCAGCAGCCGGGACTTCACTAGCACAGATACGCAGTATTTT
TRBV19	TRBJ2-1	TRBD2	NA	CATRTSGYNEQFF	TGTGCCACACGGACTAGCGGGTACAATGAGCAGTTCTTC
TRBV2	TRBJ2-3	TRBD2	NA	CASSEGLATDTQYF	TGTGCCAGCAGTGAAGGACTAGCCACAGATACGCAGTATTTT
TRBV6-6	TRBJ2-7	NA	NA	CASSNRVERYF	TGTGCCAGCAGTAACAGGGTCGAGCGGTACTTC
TRBV10-3	TRBJ2-2	NA	NA	CAIRGEGTGELFF	TGTGCCATCAGGGGAGAGGGCACCGGGGAGCTGTTTTTT
TRBV5-4	TRBJ2-7	TRBD1	NA	CASSPGQGSYEQYF	TGTGCCAGCAGCCCAGGACAGGGAAGCTACGAGCAGTACTTC
TRBV28	TRBJ2-7	TRBD2	NA	CASRPPGLAGAYEQYF	TGTGCCAGCAGGCCTCCGGGACTAGCGGGGGCCTACGAGCAGTACTTC
TRBV7-9	TRBJ1-1	TRBD1	NA	CASSLVSYGQGGWGTEAFF	TGTGCCAGCAGCTTAGTATCTTATGGACAGGGGGGGTGGGGAACTGAAGCTTTCTTT
TRBV10-3	TRBJ1-2	NA	once	CAISGRGGYTF	TGTGCCATCAGTGGACGAGGAGGCTACACCTTC
TRBV2	TRBJ1-3	NA	NA	CASSPGRGNTIYF	TGTGCCAGCTCCCCCGGCAGGGGAAACACCATATATTTT
TRBV2	TRBJ2-7	TRBD1	NA	CASALASGQAYSYEQYF	TGTGCCAGCGCCCTAGCCTCAGGACAGGCGTACTCCTACGAGCAGTACTTC
TRBV11-3	TRBJ1-1	TRBD1	NA	CASSSTGVAFF	TGTGCCAGCAGCTCGACAGGGGTAGCTTTCTTT
TRBV10-2	TRBJ2-7	TRBD1	NA	CASSLFMGQGGYEQYF	TGCGCCAGCAGTCTTTTCATGGGACAGGGGGGATACGAGCAGTACTTC
TRBV29-1	TRBJ1-2	NA	NA	CSGGGDNYGYTF	TGCAGCGGGGGAGGGGACAACTATGGCTACACCTTC